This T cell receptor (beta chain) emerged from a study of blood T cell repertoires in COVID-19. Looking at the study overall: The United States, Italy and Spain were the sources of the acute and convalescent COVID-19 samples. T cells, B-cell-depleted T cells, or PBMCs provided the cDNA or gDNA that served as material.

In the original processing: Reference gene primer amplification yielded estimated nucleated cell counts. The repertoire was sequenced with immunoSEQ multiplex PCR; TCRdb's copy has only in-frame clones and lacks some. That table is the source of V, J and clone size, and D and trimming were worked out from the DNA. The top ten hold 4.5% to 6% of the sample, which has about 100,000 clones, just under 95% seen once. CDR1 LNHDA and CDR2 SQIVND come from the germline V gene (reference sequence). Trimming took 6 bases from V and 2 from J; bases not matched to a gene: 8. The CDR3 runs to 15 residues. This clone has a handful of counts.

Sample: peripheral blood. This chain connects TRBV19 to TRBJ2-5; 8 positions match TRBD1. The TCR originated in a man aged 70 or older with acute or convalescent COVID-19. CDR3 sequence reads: CASRTTGVSQETQYF. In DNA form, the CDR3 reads TGTGCCAGTAGGACGACAGGGGTTAGTCAAGAGACCCAGTACTTC.